Reported below is one T cell receptor (beta chain). V lost 2 bases and J lost 3, with 17 bases in between. The CDR3 is made up of 15 amino acids. CDR1 and CDR2 (germline): DFQATT, SNEGSKA (reference sequence). Template switching supplied a universal primer site; unique molecular identifiers were carried on the cDNA. TCRdb reanalysed the 5' RACE reads using MiXCR and keeps one entry per CDR3 protein. The repertoire consists of some 460,000 distinct CDR3 sequences, with over 12% occurring once and the leading ten covering about 0.53%. The sample comes from a study of identical twins. These sequences were also reported in another study, on yellow fever vaccine responses in identical twins.

The sample was CD4+ T cells sorted from blood. The V gene is TRBV20-1, the J gene TRBJ2-7; D unresolved. This clonotype was obtained from a woman under 30 in good health. CDR3 sequence: CSARSPGSEIYEQYF. The CDR3 coding sequence is TGCAGTGCTAGATCCCCCGGGTCTGAAATCTACGAGCAGTACTTC.